This TCR beta chain is drawn from a study of T and B cells in COVID-19 patients. TRB rearrangements were amplified by multiplex PCR with BIOMED2 TRB-A/B primers. TCRdb re-analysed the multiplex PCR reads in MiXCR, keeping a single row per CDR3 protein. The sample holds tens of thousands of distinct CDR3 sequences, approximately 29% seen once. From blood, roughly 240-550 ng of genomic DNA served as TRB template. V shed 6 bases, J shed 2 bases, and the junction held 9 bases outside the gene matches. CDR1 is ENHRY and CDR2 is SYGVKD in the germline V gene. The CDR3 is 16 amino acids. J is TRBJ1-5 and V is TRBV10-3, with 8 positions matching TRBD1. The sample was blood. The TCR originated in a human donor who had recovered from COVID-19. The chain's CDR3 is CAISSGQGGGNQPQHF. DNA for the CDR3: TGTGCCATCAGCTCAGGACAGGGCGGGGGCAATCAGCCCCAGCATTTT.